Sequencing of this TCR beta chain was carried out in a study of blood T cell repertoires in COVID-19. On the study more broadly: T cells, B-cell-depleted T cells, or PBMCs supplied cDNA or gDNA.

The method was immunoSEQ multiplex PCR; TCRdb's version includes in-frame clones alone and lacks a portion of them. This table holds approximately 180,000 clones, 85% found once. This CDR3 region has 14 residues. CDR1 and CDR2 from the germline V gene are MNHEY and SMNVEV (reference sequence). V lost 6 bases and J 6 bases, leaving 12 bases between the germline ends. Residents of around 24 US areas, aged roughly 18 to 89 years, made up the participants. Assignment of participants to cohorts was predicated upon participant-reported clinical history. The V call is TRBV27, the J call TRBJ1-6; D remains ambiguous. This sequence was found in a man aged 40-55 years who had recovered from COVID-19. The sample consisted of PBMCs or T cells enriched from blood (not recorded which). The CDR3 region is CASRTDSLNSPLHF. CDR3 bases: TGTGCCAGCAGGACGGACTCCCTTAATTCACCCCTCCACTTT.